The next 27 T cell receptor beta chains were all read from a single sample in a study of blood T cell repertoires in COVID-19. Clones were sequenced by immunoSEQ multiplex PCR, and TCRdb holds only the in-frame ones, with some missing. The sample yields 250,000 or so clones, 82% seen once. What was sequenced was peripheral blood. These TCRs come from an elderly woman with acute or convalescent COVID-19.

V is TRBV7-2 and J is TRBJ2-1; TRBD2 matches at 11 bases. CDR3 length: 17 amino acids. V was pared by 5 bases and J by 4 bases, with 10 bases of the junction left unmatched. Germline lookup yields CDR1 SGHTA and CDR2 FQGNSA. CDR3 DNA sequence: TGTGCCAGCAGCCTCCAAACTACTAGCGGGGGATACAATGAGCAGTTCTTC. The encoded protein is CASSLQTTSGGYNEQFF.

The V call is TRBV19, the J call TRBJ1-5; D is ambiguous. Germline assignment: CDR1 LNHDA and CDR2 SQIVND (reference sequence). Trimming left V 5 bases short and J 3 bases short, with 20 bases between. The CDR3 length is 17 residues. The CDR3 DNA reads as TGTGCCAGTAGTGATACCCCCTCGCACAATTCCAATCAGCCCCAGCATTTT. This translates into CASSDTPSHNSNQPQHF.

This CDR3 reads CAWSGRGGDRGSYEQYF. In nucleotides, the CDR3 is TGTGCCTGGAGTGGAAGGGGGGGGGACAGGGGCTCCTACGAGCAGTACTTC. The chain uses TRBV30 and TRBJ2-7; 10 positions agree with TRBD1. CDR1 is GTSNPN, CDR2 SVGIG, per germline (reference sequence). The CDR3 has 17 amino acids. J was trimmed by 0 bases and V by 1 base; bases with no gene match: 9.

The chain couples TRBV27 to TRBJ1-2; 7 nucleotides line up with TRBD1. Per the germline V gene, CDR1 is MNHEY and CDR2 is SMNVEV (reference sequence). With V trimmed by 5 bases and J by 11 bases, 8 bases remained unmatched. The CDR3 spans 12 residues. The CDR3 sequence is CASSNRGRGYTF. The CDR3 bases are TGTGCCAGCAGTAACAGGGGACGGGGATACACCTTC.

The chain links TRBV3-1 (or the pseudogene TRBV3-2) to TRBJ1-4, with 9 bases lining up with TRBD1. Germline CDR1 LGHDT, CDR2 YNNKEL (reference sequence). With V trimmed by 4 bases and J by 8 bases, 8 bases remained unmatched. The CDR3 has 15 residues. CDR3 in amino acids: CASSRWDREREKLFF. The CDR3 DNA reads TGTGCCAGCAGCCGATGGGACAGGGAGCGGGAAAAACTGTTTTTT.

V and J are TRBV7-2 and TRBJ1-1, with D tentatively TRBD1 (6 bases). Germline CDR1 SGHTA, CDR2 FQGNSA. V shed 3 bases and J shed 1 base, with 12 bases lying between them. This CDR3 region has 15 residues. The CDR3 spells CASSFYTGKNTEAFF. The CDR3 DNA reads TGTGCCAGCAGCTTTTACACAGGGAAGAACACTGAAGCTTTCTTT.

The chain combines TRBV11-3 with TRBJ2-3; 14 bases map to TRBD2. CDR3 length: 16 residues. The germline CDR1 and CDR2 sequences are SGHNT and YENEEA. V lost 3 bases, J lost 5 bases, and 4 bases stayed unmatched. This CDR3 is CASSLGTSGRGDTQYF. The DNA for the CDR3 is TGTGCCAGCAGCTTGGGGACTAGCGGGAGAGGAGATACGCAGTATTTT.

The genes are TRBV30 and TRBJ1-6, with TRBD1 as a possible D gene (6 bases). The germline V gene encodes CDR1 GTSNPN and CDR2 SVGIG (reference sequence). CDR3 length: 15 amino acids. V lost 3 bases, J lost 3 bases, and 12 bases lay in between. For the CDR3, the DNA is TGTGCCTGGAGCGCCTTGACAGGCTATAATTCACCCCTCCACTTT. This translates into CAWSALTGYNSPLHF.

The V and J genes are TRBV5-5 and TRBJ2-1, with D uncertain. This CDR3 comprises 14 residues. From germline, CDR1 is SGHKS and CDR2 YYEKEE (reference sequence). V lost 4 bases and J 4 bases, leaving 12 bases between the germline ends. CDR3 DNA: TGTGCCAGCAGCAACGACAACCCTTACAATGAGCAGTTCTTC. Amino acid sequence: CASSNDNPYNEQFF.

The chain couples TRBV5-5 to TRBJ1-5, with a tentative D call TRBD1 (6 bases). The CDR3 spans 15 residues. Deletions cut 0 bases from V and 4 bases from J, with 11 bases between. Looked up from germline, CDR1 is SGHKS and CDR2 is YYEKEE (reference sequence). In DNA form, the CDR3 reads TGTGCCAGCAGCTTGGGGTCAGGGGCGAATCAGCCCCAGCATTTT. Amino acids: CASSLGSGANQPQHF.

This clone occurred once. The rearrangement uses TRBV3-1 (or the pseudogene TRBV3-2) and TRBJ1-2; TRBD1 matches 8 bases. The V segment lost 4 bases and the J segment 6 bases; nucleotides outside the gene matches: 7. Germline V gene data show CDR1 as LGHDT and CDR2 as YNNKEL (reference sequence). The CDR3 has 14 amino acids. CDR3: CASSLSTGGNGYTF. The CDR3 DNA reads as TGTGCCAGCAGCCTCTCAACAGGGGGTAATGGCTACACCTTC.

The chain couples TRBV6-5 to TRBJ2-7; 11 nucleotides agree with TRBD1. V shed 6 bases and J 2 bases; nucleotides not matched to a gene: 3. The CDR3 sequence is 14 residues long. Germline V gene data show CDR1 as MNHEY and CDR2 as SVGAGI. CDR3 nucleotides: TGTGCCAGCAGCCCGGGACAGGGGGCCTACGAGCAGTACTTC. Translation: CASSPGQGAYEQYF.

The CDR3 here is CASSPRGHNTEAFF. CDR3 sequence (DNA): TGTGCCAGCAGTCCCAGGGGGCATAACACTGAAGCTTTCTTT. The chain joins TRBV3-1 (or the pseudogene TRBV3-2) to TRBJ1-1; TRBD1 matches 8 bases. Germline V lookup: CDR1 LGHDT, CDR2 YNNKEL (reference sequence). The CDR3 contains 14 residues. V trimming: 6 bases; J trimming: 2 bases; junction bases outside the gene matches: 5.

The chain's CDR3 is CASTPEGDGNQPQHF. The CDR3 region has the DNA TGTGCCAGCACCCCAGAGGGGGACGGTAATCAGCCCCAGCATTTT. The chain combines TRBV7-9 with TRBJ1-5, with D possibly matching TRBD1 (6 bases). Trimming took off 7 bases at V and 4 bases at J, with 17 bases between the two ends. The CDR3 runs 15 residues. In germline, CDR1 is SEHNR, CDR2 FQNEAQ (reference sequence).

This clone has more than one count but fewer than ten. The rearrangement uses TRBV20-1 and TRBJ2-2; TRBD2 matches at 9 bases. The CDR3 has 16 amino acids. V gave up 3 bases and J gave up 4 bases; unmatched junction bases: 9. Germline CDR1 reads DFQATT; CDR2 reads SNEGSKA (reference sequence). CDR3 sequence: CSASGREGRGTGELFF. CDR3 sequence (DNA): TGCAGTGCTAGTGGGCGGGAGGGCCGCGGCACCGGGGAGCTGTTTTTT.

This clone was recorded many times. The chain joins TRBV29-1 to TRBJ2-3; weak D call: TRBD1 (6 bases). This CDR3 is built from 13 residues. V lost 3 bases, J lost 5 bases, and 12 bases lay in between. CDR1 and CDR2 from the germline V gene are SQVTM and ANQGSEA. CDR3 in amino acids: CSVERIQGDTQYF. In DNA, the CDR3 is TGCAGCGTTGAGCGGATACAGGGAGATACGCAGTATTTT.

V usage is TRBV6-2 or TRBV6-3 and J usage is TRBJ2-7; 9 bases line up with TRBD2. The germline V gene encodes CDR1 MNHEY and CDR2 SVGEGT. This CDR3 spans 14 amino acids. V gave up 6 bases and J gave up 5 bases; unmatched junction bases: 8. As DNA, the CDR3 is TGTGCCAGCAGCCCCGAGCGGGAGGTACACGAGCAGTACTTC. This codes for CASSPEREVHEQYF.

The chain couples TRBV11-1 to TRBJ1-1; TRBD1 matches at 7 bases. The V gene's germline CDR1 is SGHAT and CDR2 FQDESV (reference sequence). CDR3 size: 12 residues. Unmatched junction bases numbered 4, after V lost 3 bases and J lost 9 bases. This CDR3 is CASSFGQVKAFF. CDR3 nucleotide sequence: TGTGCCAGCAGCTTTGGACAGGTGAAAGCTTTCTTT.

The chain recombines TRBV2 with TRBJ1-2, with 7 positions matching TRBD1. The length of the CDR3 is 14 residues. The junction had 6 bases not matched to a gene; V was cut back by 5 bases and J by 3 bases. Germline-derived CDR1 and CDR2 are SNHLY and FYNNEI. CDR3 amino acids: CASSTEGADYGYTF. Here the CDR3 DNA reads TGTGCCAGCAGTACAGAGGGGGCGGACTATGGCTACACCTTC. The complete variable domain, with remaining parts taken from reference TRBV2 and TRBJ1-2, reads EPEVTQTPSHQVTQMGQEVILRCVPISNHLYFYWYRQILGQKVEFLVSFYNNEISEKSEIFDDQFSVERPDGSNFTLKIRSTKLEDSAMYFCASSTEGADYGYTFGSGTRLTVV.

The genes are TRBV6-2 or TRBV6-3 and TRBJ2-1; a weak D match, TRBD1 (5 bases). This CDR3 region has 16 residues. Germline V gene sequence: CDR1 MNHEY, CDR2 SVGEGT. Trimming removed 6 bases at V and 5 bases at J, with 20 bases between. CDR3 in amino acids: CASSPRQGRPHNEQFF. CDR3 bases: TGTGCCAGCAGCCCCCGGCAGGGTAGGCCTCACAATGAGCAGTTCTTC.

The V gene is TRBV30, the J gene TRBJ1-6, with a possible D match to TRBD1 (6 bases). The germline V gene encodes CDR1 GTSNPN and CDR2 SVGIG (reference sequence). The CDR3 contains 14 residues. Trimming removed 7 bases at V and 10 bases at J, with 20 bases between. CDR3: CALDTQGFSSPLHF. The CDR3 DNA is TGTGCCTTGGATACACAGGGTTTTAGCTCACCCCTCCACTTT.

The chain recombines TRBV7-7 with TRBJ2-2; tentative D call: TRBD2 (6 bases). The ends were cut back, 4 bases at V and 2 bases at J, with 11 bases in the middle. CDR3 size: 15 residues. The germline V gene encodes CDR1 SSHAT and CDR2 FNYEAQ (reference sequence). Here the CDR3 DNA reads TGTGCCAGCAGCTCTGGCGGGGCCAACACCGGGGAGCTGTTTTTT. This encodes CASSSGGANTGELFF.

The V call is TRBV7-9, the J call TRBJ2-7, with a possible D match to TRBD1 (5 bases). This CDR3 is 17 amino acids long. Between the trimmed V and J ends, which lost 1 base and 0 bases, there was a span of 16 bases. Germline lookup yields CDR1 SEHNR and CDR2 FQNEAQ (reference sequence). CDR3 amino acids: CASSLERGYSSSYEQYF. The CDR3 DNA is TGTGCCAGCAGCTTAGAAAGGGGATATTCAAGCTCCTACGAGCAGTACTTC.

This chain uses TRBV6-2 or TRBV6-3 with TRBJ1-6; TRBD1 aligns across 9 bases. V gave up 5 bases and J gave up 4 bases; unmatched junction bases: 6. Per germline, CDR1 MNHEY and CDR2 SVGEGT. The CDR3 is 16 amino acids. CDR3 loop: CASSQSGQGYNSPLHF. CDR3 DNA: TGTGCCAGCAGTCAAAGTGGACAGGGGTATAATTCACCCCTCCACTTT.

The chain combines TRBV3-1 (or the pseudogene TRBV3-2) with TRBJ1-2; 8 bases are shared with TRBD1. Germline lookup yields CDR1 LGHDT and CDR2 YNNKEL (reference sequence). The trim removed 1 base at V and 1 base at J, leaving 11 bases unmatched. The CDR3 totals 18 residues. The CDR3 region is CASSQALGQGLFNYGYTF. CDR3 coding DNA: TGTGCCAGCAGCCAAGCTTTAGGACAGGGTCTTTTTAACTATGGCTACACCTTC.

The chain carries TRBV4-3 and TRBJ1-2; the D is unclear. Trimming removed 0 bases from V and 4 bases from J, with 12 bases in between. Germline CDR1 and CDR2: LGHNA and YSLEER. The CDR3 loop spans 15 amino acids. CDR3 region: CASSQDRGGFYGYTF. CDR3 DNA sequence: TGCGCCAGCAGCCAAGATCGGGGAGGTTTCTATGGCTACACCTTC.

The chain couples TRBV15 to TRBJ1-6, with D perhaps TRBD1 (6 bases). There are 14 residues in the CDR3. The V end was cut by 8 bases, the J end by 7 bases, with 15 bases between. The germline V gene encodes CDR1 LNHNV and CDR2 YYDKDF (reference sequence). CDR3 in amino acids: CATSPGHLNSPLHF. In DNA form, the CDR3 reads TGTGCCACCTCTCCGGGACACCTAAATTCACCCCTCCACTTT.